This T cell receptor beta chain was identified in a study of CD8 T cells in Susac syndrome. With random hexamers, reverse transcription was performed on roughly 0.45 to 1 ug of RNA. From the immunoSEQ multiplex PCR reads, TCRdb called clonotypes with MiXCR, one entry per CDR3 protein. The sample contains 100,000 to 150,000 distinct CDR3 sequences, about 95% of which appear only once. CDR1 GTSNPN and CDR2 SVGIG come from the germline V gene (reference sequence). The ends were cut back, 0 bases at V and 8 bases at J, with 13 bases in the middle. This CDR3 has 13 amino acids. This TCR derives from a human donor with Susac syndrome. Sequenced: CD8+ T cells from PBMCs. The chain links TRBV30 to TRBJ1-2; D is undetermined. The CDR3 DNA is TGTGCCTGGAGTGTAATGAGTTTAGACGGCTACACCTTC. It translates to CAWSVMSLDGYTF.